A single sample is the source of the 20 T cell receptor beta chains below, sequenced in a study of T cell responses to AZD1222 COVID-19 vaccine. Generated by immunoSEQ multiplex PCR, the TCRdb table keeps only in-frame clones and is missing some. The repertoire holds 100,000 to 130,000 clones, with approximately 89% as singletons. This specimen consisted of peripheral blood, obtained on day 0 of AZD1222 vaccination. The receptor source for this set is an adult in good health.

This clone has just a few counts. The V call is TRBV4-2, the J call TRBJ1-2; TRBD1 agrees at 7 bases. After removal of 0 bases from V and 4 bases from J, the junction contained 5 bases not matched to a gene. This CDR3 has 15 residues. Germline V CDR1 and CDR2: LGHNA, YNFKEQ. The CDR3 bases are TGTGCCAGCAGCCAAGAGGAGGGGGCAAGCTATGGCTACACCTTC. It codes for CASSQEEGASYGYTF.

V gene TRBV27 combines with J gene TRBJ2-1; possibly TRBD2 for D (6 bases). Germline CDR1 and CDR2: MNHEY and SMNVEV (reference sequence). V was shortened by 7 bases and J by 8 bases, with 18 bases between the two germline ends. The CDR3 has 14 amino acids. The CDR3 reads CASTESGSHHEQFF. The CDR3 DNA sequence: TGTGCCAGCACGGAATCCGGGAGCCACCATGAGCAGTTCTTC.

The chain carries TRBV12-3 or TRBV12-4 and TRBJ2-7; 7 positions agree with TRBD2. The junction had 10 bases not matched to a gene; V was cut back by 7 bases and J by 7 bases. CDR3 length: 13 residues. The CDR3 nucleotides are TGTGCCAGCAAGCCTGCTGGGGGGGGTGAGCAGTACTTC. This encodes CASKPAGGGEQYF.

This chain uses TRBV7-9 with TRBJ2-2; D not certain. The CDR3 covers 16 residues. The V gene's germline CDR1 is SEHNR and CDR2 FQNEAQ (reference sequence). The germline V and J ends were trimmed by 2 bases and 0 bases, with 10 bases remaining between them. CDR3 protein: CASSLFANTNTGELFF. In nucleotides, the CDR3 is TGTGCCAGCAGCTTATTCGCTAACACGAACACCGGGGAGCTGTTTTTT.

The CDR3: CASSRGPGETQYF. CDR3 DNA sequence: TGCGCCAGCAGCCGGGGGCCAGGAGAGACCCAGTACTTC. This chain joins TRBV4-1 and TRBJ2-5, with a tentative D call TRBD1 (6 bases). The germline V and J ends were trimmed by 4 bases and 4 bases, with 10 bases remaining between them. The CDR3 runs 13 residues. Germline CDR1 and CDR2: MGHRA and YSYEKL.

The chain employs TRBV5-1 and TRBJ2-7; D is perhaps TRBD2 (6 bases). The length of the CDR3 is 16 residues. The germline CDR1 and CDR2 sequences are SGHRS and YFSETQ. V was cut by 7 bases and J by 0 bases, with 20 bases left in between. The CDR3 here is CASQPEFGGVSYEQYF. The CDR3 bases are TGCGCCAGCCAGCCCGAGTTTGGCGGGGTCTCCTACGAGCAGTACTTC.

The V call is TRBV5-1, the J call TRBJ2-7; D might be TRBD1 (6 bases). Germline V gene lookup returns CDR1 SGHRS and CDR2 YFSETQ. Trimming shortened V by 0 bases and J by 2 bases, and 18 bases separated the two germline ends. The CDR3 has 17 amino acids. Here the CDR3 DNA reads TGCGCCAGCAGCTTGGAAGTAGCCGCAGGGGTCACCTACGAGCAGTACTTC. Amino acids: CASSLEVAAGVTYEQYF.

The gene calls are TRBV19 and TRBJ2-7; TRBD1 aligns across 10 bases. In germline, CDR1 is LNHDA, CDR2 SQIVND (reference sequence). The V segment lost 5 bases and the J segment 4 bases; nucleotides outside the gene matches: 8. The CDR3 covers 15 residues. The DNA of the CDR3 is TGTGCCAGTAGTGGAGAGACAGGGGGCGGATACGAGCAGTACTTC. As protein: CASSGETGGGYEQYF.

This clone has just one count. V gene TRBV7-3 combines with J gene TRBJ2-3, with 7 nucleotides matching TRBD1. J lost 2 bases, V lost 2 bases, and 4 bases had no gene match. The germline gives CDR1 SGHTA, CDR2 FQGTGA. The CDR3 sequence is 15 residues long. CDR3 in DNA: TGTGCCAGCAGCTTAGAGAGGGGGCCCACAGATACGCAGTATTTT. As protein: CASSLERGPTDTQYF.

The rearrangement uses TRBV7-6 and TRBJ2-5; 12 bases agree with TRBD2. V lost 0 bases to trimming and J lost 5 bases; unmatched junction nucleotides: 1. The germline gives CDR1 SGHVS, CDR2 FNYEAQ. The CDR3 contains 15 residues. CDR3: CASSLAGLAGETQYF. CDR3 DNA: TGTGCCAGCAGCTTAGCGGGACTAGCGGGCGAGACCCAGTACTTC. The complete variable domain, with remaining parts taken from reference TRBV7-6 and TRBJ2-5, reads GAGVSQSPRYKVTKRGQDVALRCDPISGHVSLYWYRQALGQGPEFLTYFNYEAQQDKSGLPNDRFSAERPEGSISTLTIQRTEQRDSAMYRCASSLAGLAGETQYFGPGTRLLVL.

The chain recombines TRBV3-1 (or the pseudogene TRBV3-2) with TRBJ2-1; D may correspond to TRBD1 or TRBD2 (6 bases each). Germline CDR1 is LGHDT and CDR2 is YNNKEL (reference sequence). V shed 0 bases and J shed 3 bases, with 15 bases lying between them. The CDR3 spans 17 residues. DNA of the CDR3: TGTGCCAGCAGCCAAGATCGATGGGGGGCCCTCTACAATGAGCAGTTCTTC. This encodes CASSQDRWGALYNEQFF.

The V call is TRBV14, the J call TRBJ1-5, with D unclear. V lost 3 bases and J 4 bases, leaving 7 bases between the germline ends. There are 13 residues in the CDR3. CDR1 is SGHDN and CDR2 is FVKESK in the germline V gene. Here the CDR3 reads CASSQRVNQPQHF. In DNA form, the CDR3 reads TGTGCCAGCAGCCAGAGGGTAAATCAGCCCCAGCATTTT. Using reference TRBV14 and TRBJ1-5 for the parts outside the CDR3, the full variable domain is EAGVTQFPSHSVIEKGQTVTLRCDPISGHDNLYWYRRVMGKEIKFLLHFVKESKQDESGMPNNRFLAERTGGTYSTLKVQPAELEDSGVYFCASSQRVNQPQHFGDGTRLSIL.

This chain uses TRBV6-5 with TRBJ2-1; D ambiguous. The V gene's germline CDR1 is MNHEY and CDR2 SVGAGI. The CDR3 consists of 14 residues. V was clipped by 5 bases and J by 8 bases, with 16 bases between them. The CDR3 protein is CASSKSFPTHEQFF. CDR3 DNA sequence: TGTGCCAGCAGTAAATCCTTCCCCACCCATGAGCAGTTCTTC.

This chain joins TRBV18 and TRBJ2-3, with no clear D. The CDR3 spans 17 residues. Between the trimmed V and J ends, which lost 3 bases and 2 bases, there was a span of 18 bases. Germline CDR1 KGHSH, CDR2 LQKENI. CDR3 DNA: TGTGCCAGCTCACCCGCCAGAGCAGGTCCCCACACAGATACGCAGTATTTT. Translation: CASSPARAGPHTDTQYF. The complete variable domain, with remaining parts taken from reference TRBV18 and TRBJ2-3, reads NAGVMQNPRHLVRRRGQEARLRCSPMKGHSHVYWYRQLPEEGLKFMVYLQKENIIDESGMPKERFSAEFPKEGPSILRIQQVVRGDSAAYFCASSPARAGPHTDTQYFGPGTRLTVL.

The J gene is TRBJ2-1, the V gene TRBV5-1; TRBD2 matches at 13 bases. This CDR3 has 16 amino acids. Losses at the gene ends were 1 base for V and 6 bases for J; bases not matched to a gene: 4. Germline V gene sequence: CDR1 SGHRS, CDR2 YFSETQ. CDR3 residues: CASSLTLAGGFNEQFF. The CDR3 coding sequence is TGCGCCAGCAGCTTGACACTAGCGGGGGGGTTCAATGAGCAGTTCTTC.

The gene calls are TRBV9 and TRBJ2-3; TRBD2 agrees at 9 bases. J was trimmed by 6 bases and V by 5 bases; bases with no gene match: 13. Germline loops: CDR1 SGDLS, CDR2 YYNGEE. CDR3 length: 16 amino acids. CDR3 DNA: TGTGCCAGCAGAAAACATAGCGGGGGCCCCGGGGATACGCAGTATTTT. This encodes CASRKHSGGPGDTQYF.

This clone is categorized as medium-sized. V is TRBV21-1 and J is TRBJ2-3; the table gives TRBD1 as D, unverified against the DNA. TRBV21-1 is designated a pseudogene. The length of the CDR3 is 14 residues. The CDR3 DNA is TGTGCCAGCAGCGAAAGGGGGACATCAGATACGCAGTATTTT. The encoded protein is CASSERGTSDTQYF.

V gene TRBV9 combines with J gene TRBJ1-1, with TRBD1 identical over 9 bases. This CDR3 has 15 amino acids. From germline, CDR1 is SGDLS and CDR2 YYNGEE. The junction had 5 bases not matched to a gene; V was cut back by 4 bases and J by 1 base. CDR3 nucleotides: TGTGCCAGCAGCTCACGGGACAGGGCGAACACTGAAGCTTTCTTT. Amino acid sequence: CASSSRDRANTEAFF.

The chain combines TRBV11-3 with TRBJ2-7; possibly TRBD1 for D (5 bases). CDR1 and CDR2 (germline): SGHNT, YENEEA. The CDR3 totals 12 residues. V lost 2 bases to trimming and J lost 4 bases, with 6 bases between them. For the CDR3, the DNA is TGTGCCAGCAGCTTATCAGGGTACGAGCAGTACTTC. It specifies CASSLSGYEQYF.

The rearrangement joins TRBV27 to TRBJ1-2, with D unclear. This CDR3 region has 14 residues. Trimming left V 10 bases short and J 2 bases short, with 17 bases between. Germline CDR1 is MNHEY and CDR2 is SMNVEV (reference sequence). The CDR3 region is CANLLAGTNYGYTF. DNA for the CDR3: TGTGCCAACCTCCTTGCAGGAACCAACTATGGCTACACCTTC.